The 32 T cell receptor beta chains reported below all come from one sample, sequenced in a study of T cells after yellow fever vaccination. Each CDR3 protein gets one entry after TCRdb re-called the 5' RACE reads with MiXCR. The sample contains 300,000 to 450,000 distinct CDR3 sequences, around 8.1% of which appear only once. This material consisted of PBMCs, taken about 49 days after the first yellow fever vaccination. The receptors originated from a man aged 18 to 29 who received the YFV17D yellow fever vaccine.

J is TRBJ2-1 and V is TRBV20-1, with 12 bases matching TRBD2. With 3 bases clipped from V and 0 bases from J, the junction kept 12 bases outside the gene matches. The V gene's germline CDR1 is DFQATT and CDR2 SNEGSKA (reference sequence). CDR3 length: 19 amino acids. CDR3 in amino acids: CSASSAGLAGFSSYNEQFF. The CDR3 DNA follows: TGCAGTGCTAGTTCCGCCGGACTAGCGGGGTTCAGCTCCTACAATGAGCAGTTCTTC.

Only a few counts were recorded for this clonotype. The chain is built from TRBV7-2 and TRBJ2-7; D gene unclear. The CDR3 length is 12 residues. Trimming removed 2 bases from V and 6 bases from J, with 8 bases in between. Germline V gene data show CDR1 as SGHTA and CDR2 as FQGNSA. The CDR3 here is CASSLRTTEQYF. DNA for the CDR3: TGTGCCAGCAGCTTAAGGACCACCGAGCAGTACTTC.

This clonotype appeared many times. This rearrangement joins TRBV2 to TRBJ2-3, with D perhaps being TRBD1 or TRBD2 (5 bases each). The V and J ends lost 6 bases and 1 base respectively, with 11 bases between them. The CDR3 has 14 amino acids. Germline V gene lookup returns CDR1 SNHLY and CDR2 FYNNEI. The CDR3 reads CASSRQRGTDTQYF. CDR3 in DNA: TGTGCCAGCAGCCGACAGAGGGGCACAGATACGCAGTATTTT.

This chain connects TRBV6-5 to TRBJ2-1; 15 bases line up with TRBD2. The CDR3 contains 16 residues. From germline, CDR1 is MNHEY and CDR2 SVGAGI. V shed 8 bases, J shed 4 bases, and the junction held 6 bases outside the gene matches. The CDR3 spells CASYKGTSGGYNEQFF. For the CDR3, the DNA is TGTGCCAGCTACAAAGGGACTAGCGGGGGGTACAATGAGCAGTTCTTC.

This clonotype was seen a few times. CDR3 in amino acids: CSVDGLAGKTDTQYF. CDR3 nucleotide sequence: TGCAGCGTTGATGGTCTAGCGGGGAAAACAGATACGCAGTATTTT. The chain couples TRBV29-1 to TRBJ2-3; 9 nucleotides agree with TRBD2. Trimming cost V 3 bases and J 3 bases; bases outside gene matches: 7. Germline V CDR1 and CDR2: SQVTM, ANQGSEA. The CDR3 has 15 residues.

This clonotype was seen a few times. The chain is built from TRBV2 and TRBJ2-5; the D is unclear. The CDR3 covers 11 residues. The germline CDR1 and CDR2 sequences are SNHLY and FYNNEI. Trimming stripped 4 bases from V and 5 bases from J, with 5 bases between. DNA for the CDR3: TGTGCCAGCAGTGTTTGGGAGACCCAGTACTTC. As protein: CASSVWETQYF.

This chain links TRBV14 with TRBJ1-1; no reliable D call. This CDR3 comprises 16 residues. The germline V gene has CDR1 SGHDN and CDR2 FVKESK. The V end was cut by 1 base, the J end by 1 base, with 13 bases between. As DNA, the CDR3 is TGTGCCAGCAGCCAAGCCTGGGGTGTGAAGAACACTGAAGCTTTCTTT. Translating gives CASSQAWGVKNTEAFF.

The chain links TRBV4-1 to TRBJ2-2; D gene ambiguous. The CDR3 has 13 residues. The V gene's germline CDR1 is MGHRA and CDR2 YSYEKL. Trimming pared 2 bases from V and 2 bases from J, leaving 3 bases between. The CDR3 region is CASSQHNTGELFF. CDR3 nucleotide sequence: TGCGCCAGCAGCCAACACAACACCGGGGAGCTGTTTTTT.

The rearrangement joins TRBV19 to TRBJ2-1, with 9 positions matching TRBD1. The CDR3 length is 16 residues. Germline V lookup: CDR1 LNHDA, CDR2 SQIVND (reference sequence). V lost 5 bases to trimming and J lost 4 bases; unmatched junction nucleotides: 9. The CDR3 region is CASSLWGTGKYNEQFF. The CDR3 bases are TGTGCCAGTAGTTTATGGGGGACAGGGAAATACAATGAGCAGTTCTTC.

The chain is built from TRBV4-2 and TRBJ2-5; no definite D call. Trimming stripped 0 bases from V and 5 bases from J, with 13 bases between. In germline, CDR1 is LGHNA, CDR2 YNFKEQ. This CDR3 is built from 15 residues. The CDR3 region is CASSQDSDPTETQYF. The CDR3, as DNA: TGTGCCAGCAGCCAAGATTCGGATCCCACGGAGACCCAGTACTTC.

This clonotype was seen only a few times. The chain joins TRBV2 to TRBJ2-7; TRBD1 aligns across 8 bases. Germline CDR1 is SNHLY and CDR2 is FYNNEI. J gave up 4 bases and V 1 base, and 6 bases lay outside the gene matches. The CDR3 has 15 residues. The CDR3 loop is CASSEGTGLYYEQYF. The DNA for the CDR3 is TGTGCCAGCAGTGAAGGGACAGGGCTATATTACGAGCAGTACTTC.

This clonotype showed up just a few times. V usage is TRBV20-1 and J usage is TRBJ2-1; D gene uncertain. This CDR3 contains 13 residues. Germline V CDR1 and CDR2: DFQATT, SNEGSKA (reference sequence). Trimming removed 0 bases from V and 8 bases from J, with 11 bases in between. CDR3 nucleotides: TGCAGTGCTAGAGATCGAATCGGGTATGAGCAGTTCTTC. Its protein product is CSARDRIGYEQFF.

The table lists this clonotype with a few counts. The chain recombines TRBV3-1 with TRBJ2-5, with 8 bases fitting TRBD2. The CDR3 runs to 16 residues. The V and J ends lost 3 bases and 5 bases, in that order; junction bases with no gene match: 11. Germline V CDR1 and CDR2: LGHDT, YNNKEL (reference sequence). The chain's CDR3 is CASSHQLAAPLETQYF. CDR3 DNA sequence: TGTGCCAGCAGCCATCAACTAGCGGCCCCCTTGGAGACCCAGTACTTC.

This chain links TRBV2 with TRBJ2-5; the D gene is possibly TRBD2 (5 bases). Deletions cut 1 base from V and 3 bases from J, with 9 bases between. Germline V gives CDR1 SNHLY, CDR2 FYNNEI. The CDR3 spans 14 residues. The CDR3 DNA sequence: TGTGCCAGCAGTGAAGTCTACGGGGAAGAGACCCAGTACTTC. Translating it yields CASSEVYGEETQYF.

This clonotype was counted between two and nine times. The V and J genes are TRBV7-8 and TRBJ1-5; D gene unclear. This CDR3 is 13 amino acids long. Germline-derived CDR1 and CDR2 are SGHVS and FQNEAQ. V was clipped by 4 bases and J by 10 bases, with 14 bases between them. For the CDR3, the DNA is TGTGCCAGCAGCTCAGGAGGGTATGAACCCCAGCATTTT. It is translated as CASSSGGYEPQHF.

The rearrangement uses TRBV5-1 and TRBJ2-3; 8 nucleotides agree with TRBD2. The CDR3 runs 15 residues. After removal of 5 bases from V and 0 bases from J, the junction contained 5 bases not matched to a gene. The germline gives CDR1 SGHRS, CDR2 YFSETQ. The CDR3: CASRSLAGSTDTQYF. CDR3 coding DNA: TGCGCCAGCAGGTCGTTAGCGGGGAGCACAGATACGCAGTATTTT.

This clonotype occurred many times. The rearrangement uses TRBV5-1 and TRBJ2-7; D is unresolved. V gave up 1 base and J gave up 0 bases, with 8 bases separating them. Germline V gene data show CDR1 as SGHRS and CDR2 as YFSETQ. The CDR3 is 14 residues long. DNA for the CDR3: TGCGCCAGCAGCTTGCAGCTGGCCTCCTACGAGCAGTACTTC. Translated: CASSLQLASYEQYF.

This clonotype was picked up a small number of times. The chain has TRBV19 and TRBJ2-2; a weak D match, TRBD2 (5 bases). V lost 8 bases, J lost 4 bases, and 14 bases lay in between. The germline V gene has CDR1 LNHDA and CDR2 SQIVND (reference sequence). The CDR3 length is 14 residues. CDR3: CASAVTSSTGELFF. The CDR3, as DNA: TGTGCCAGTGCTGTTACTAGTTCCACCGGGGAGCTGTTTTTT.

This clonotype was observed many times. The CDR3 DNA reads as TGCAGCGTTGGGGGGGACAATCAGCCCCAGCATTTT. Its translation is CSVGGDNQPQHF. The chain couples TRBV29-1 to TRBJ1-5; D is possibly TRBD1 (5 bases). Looked up from germline, CDR1 is SQVTM and CDR2 is ANQGSEA. Trimming shortened V by 4 bases and J by 3 bases, and 7 bases separated the two germline ends. This CDR3 is 12 amino acids long.

This clonotype was found many times. The gene calls are TRBV7-2 and TRBJ2-4, with 7 bases fitting TRBD2. With 1 base clipped from V and 5 bases from J, the junction kept 11 bases outside the gene matches. The V gene's germline CDR1 is SGHTA and CDR2 FQGNSA. The length of the CDR3 is 17 residues. The CDR3 DNA follows: TGTGCCAGCAGCTTAGGCGTAAACCGGGACTACCAAAACATTCAGTACTTC. It is translated as CASSLGVNRDYQNIQYF.

The gene calls are TRBV29-1 and TRBJ2-3; maybe TRBD1 (5 bases). This CDR3 has 12 amino acids. Deletions cut 4 bases from V and 4 bases from J, with 9 bases between. Germline V gene lookup returns CDR1 SQVTM and CDR2 ANQGSEA. The CDR3 here is CSVAGIADTQYF. CDR3 bases: TGCAGCGTTGCAGGGATTGCAGATACGCAGTATTTT.

This clonotype was detected ten times or more. The V and J genes are TRBV20-1 and TRBJ1-6, with D hard to call. The ends were cut back, 3 bases at V and 5 bases at J, with 8 bases in the middle. CDR3 size: 13 residues. Germline V gene data show CDR1 as DFQATT and CDR2 as SNEGSKA (reference sequence). CDR3 loop: CSASRRDNSPLHF. The CDR3 DNA sequence: TGCAGTGCTAGTAGAAGGGATAATTCACCCCTCCACTTT.

J is TRBJ1-3 and V is TRBV4-1; D uncertain. The CDR3 is 15 residues long. Germline CDR1 MGHRA, CDR2 YSYEKL. Deletions cut 0 bases from V and 2 bases from J, with 8 bases between. The DNA of the CDR3 is TGCGCCAGCAGCCAAGATGAATGGCCTGGAAACACCATATATTTT. Its protein product is CASSQDEWPGNTIYF.

A few counts support this clonotype. V gene TRBV4-1 combines with J gene TRBJ1-1, with TRBD1 identical over 7 bases. CDR3 length equals 16 residues. The germline V gene has CDR1 MGHRA and CDR2 YSYEKL. Trimming took 0 bases from V and 2 from J; bases not matched to a gene: 6. DNA for the CDR3: TGCGCCAGCAGCCAAGATCAGGGACAGCTAAACACTGAAGCTTTCTTT. Translated, it gives CASSQDQGQLNTEAFF.

This clonotype was counted only a few times. The chain links TRBV7-2 to TRBJ2-7; TRBD1 aligns across 9 bases. V dropped 5 bases and J dropped 5; count of bases not matched to a gene: 7. The V gene's germline CDR1 is SGHTA and CDR2 FQGNSA. The CDR3 has 14 residues. This CDR3 reads CASSPGQGGDEQYF. The CDR3 DNA follows: TGTGCCAGCAGCCCGGGACAGGGAGGTGACGAGCAGTACTTC.

In its sample, this clonotype was seen a few times. The chain is built from TRBV25-1 and TRBJ1-1, with D maybe TRBD1 (5 bases). The germline V gene encodes CDR1 MGHDK and CDR2 SYGVNS. The CDR3 loop spans 15 amino acids. V was trimmed by 3 bases and J by 3 bases, leaving 14 bases between them. CDR3 residues: CASSDPGGVDTEAFF. The CDR3 region has the DNA TGTGCCAGCAGTGACCCCGGGGGTGTAGACACTGAAGCTTTCTTT.

This clonotype was detected only a few times. The rearrangement links TRBV7-2 to TRBJ2-1; the match to TRBD2 covers 10 bases. V dropped 2 bases and J dropped 13; count of bases not matched to a gene: 5. Germline lookup yields CDR1 SGHTA and CDR2 FQGNSA. The CDR3 consists of 13 residues. The CDR3 loop reads CASSLWLAGVQFF. The DNA of the CDR3 is TGTGCCAGCAGCTTATGGCTAGCGGGGGTTCAGTTCTTC.

As regards this clonotype: Given a much more abundant clone one base away, this may be a read error. The CDR3 end shows no conserved phenylalanine or tryptophan, and so a read error is likely. This sequence joins TRBV7-2 and TRBJ1-1; possible D gene TRBD1, 6 bases. Germline V gives CDR1 SGHTA, CDR2 FQGNSA. The length of the CDR3 is 15 residues. The germline V and J ends were trimmed by 5 bases and 0 bases, with 13 bases remaining between them. CDR3 DNA sequence: TGTGCCAGCAGCGCCAGGACAGCCATGAACACTGAAGCTTTCATT. The encoded protein is CASSARTAMNTEAFI.

This clonotype showed up just a few times. The V and J genes are TRBV4-3 and TRBJ2-5, with 12 bases fitting TRBD1. The CDR3 has 18 amino acids. From germline, CDR1 is LGHNA and CDR2 YSLEER. Trimming took 0 bases from V and 4 from J; bases not matched to a gene: 9. The CDR3 nucleotides read TGCGCCAGCAGCCAAGAGAGCCTGGGACAGGGGGCTGGAGAGACCCAGTACTTC. Translation gives CASSQESLGQGAGETQYF.

The sample holds many counts of this clonotype. Written as DNA, the CDR3 is TGTGCCAGCAGCTTCCGGTGGGGGGAGCTGTTTTTT. Protein sequence: CASSFRWGELFF. The chain couples TRBV7-2 to TRBJ2-2; no firm D call. This CDR3 region has 12 residues. The germline CDR1 and CDR2 sequences are SGHTA and FQGNSA. Deletions cut 3 bases from V and 8 bases from J, with 7 bases between.

This clonotype has more than one count but fewer than ten. The chain combines TRBV18 with TRBJ1-1; D not resolved. The CDR3 is 13 residues long. Germline CDR1 and CDR2: KGHSH and LQKENI. Trimming shortened V by 6 bases and J by 4 bases, and 12 bases separated the two germline ends. CDR3 sequence: CASSPDGATEAFF. The CDR3 nucleotides read TGTGCCAGCTCCCCGGACGGAGCCACTGAAGCTTTCTTT.

A few counts support this clonotype. The chain combines TRBV28 with TRBJ2-3; D uncertain. CDR3 length equals 14 residues. V was pared by 2 bases and J by 2 bases, with 8 bases between. The germline gives CDR1 MDHEN, CDR2 SYDVKM. DNA of the CDR3: TGTGCCAGCAGTTTAGATAGCAACACAGATACGCAGTATTTT. Translation gives CASSLDSNTDTQYF.